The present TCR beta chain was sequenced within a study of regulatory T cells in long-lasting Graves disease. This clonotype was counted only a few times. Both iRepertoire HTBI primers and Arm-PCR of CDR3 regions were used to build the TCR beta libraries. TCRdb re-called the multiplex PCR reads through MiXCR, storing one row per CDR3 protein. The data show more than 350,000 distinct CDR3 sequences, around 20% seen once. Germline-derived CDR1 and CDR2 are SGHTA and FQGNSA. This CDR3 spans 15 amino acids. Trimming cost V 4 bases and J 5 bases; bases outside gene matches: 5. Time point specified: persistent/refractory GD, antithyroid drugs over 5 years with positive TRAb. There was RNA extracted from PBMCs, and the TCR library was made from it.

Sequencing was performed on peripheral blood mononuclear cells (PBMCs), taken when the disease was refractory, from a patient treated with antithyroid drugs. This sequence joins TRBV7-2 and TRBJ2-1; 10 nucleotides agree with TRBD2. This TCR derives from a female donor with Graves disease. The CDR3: CASSWDTSGNNEQFF. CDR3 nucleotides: TGTGCCAGCAGCTGGGATACTAGCGGGAACAATGAGCAGTTCTTC.